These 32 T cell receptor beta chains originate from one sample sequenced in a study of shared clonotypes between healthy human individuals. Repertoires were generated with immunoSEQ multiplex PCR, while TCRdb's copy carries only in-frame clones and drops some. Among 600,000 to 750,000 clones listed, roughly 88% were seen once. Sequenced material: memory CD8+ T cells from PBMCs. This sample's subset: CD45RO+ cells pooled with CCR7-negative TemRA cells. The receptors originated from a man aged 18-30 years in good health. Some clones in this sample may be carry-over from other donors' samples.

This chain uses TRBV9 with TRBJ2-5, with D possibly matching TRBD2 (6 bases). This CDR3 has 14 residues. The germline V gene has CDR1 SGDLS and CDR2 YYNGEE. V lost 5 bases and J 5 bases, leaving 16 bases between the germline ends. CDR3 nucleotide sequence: TGTGCCAGCAGTCGGGGGTTCTTTGGGGAGACCCAGTACTTC. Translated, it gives CASSRGFFGETQYF.

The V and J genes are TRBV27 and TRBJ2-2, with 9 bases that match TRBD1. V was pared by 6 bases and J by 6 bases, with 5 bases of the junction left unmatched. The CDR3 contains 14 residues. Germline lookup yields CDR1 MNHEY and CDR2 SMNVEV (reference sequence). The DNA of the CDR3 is TGTGCCAGCAGGGAGACAGGGGGTTCCGGGGAGCTGTTTTTT. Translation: CASRETGGSGELFF.

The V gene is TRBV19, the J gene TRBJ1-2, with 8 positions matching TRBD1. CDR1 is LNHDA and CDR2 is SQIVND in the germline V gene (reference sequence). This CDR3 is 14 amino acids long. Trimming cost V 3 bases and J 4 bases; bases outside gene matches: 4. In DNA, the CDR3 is TGTGCCAGTAGTATTATGGGGACAGGCTATGGCTACACCTTC. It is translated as CASSIMGTGYGYTF. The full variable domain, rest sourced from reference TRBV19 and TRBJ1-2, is DGGITQSPKYLFRKEGQNVTLSCEQNLNHDAMYWYRQDPGQGLRLIYYSQIVNDFQKGDIAEGYSVSREKKESFPLTVTSAQKNPTAFYLCASSIMGTGYGYTFGSGTRLTVV.

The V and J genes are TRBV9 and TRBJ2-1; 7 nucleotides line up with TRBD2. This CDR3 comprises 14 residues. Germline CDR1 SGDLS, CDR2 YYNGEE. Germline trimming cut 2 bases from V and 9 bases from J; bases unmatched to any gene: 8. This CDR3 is CASSVGGGSGEQFF. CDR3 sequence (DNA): TGTGCCAGCAGCGTTGGTGGCGGGAGTGGTGAGCAGTTCTTC.

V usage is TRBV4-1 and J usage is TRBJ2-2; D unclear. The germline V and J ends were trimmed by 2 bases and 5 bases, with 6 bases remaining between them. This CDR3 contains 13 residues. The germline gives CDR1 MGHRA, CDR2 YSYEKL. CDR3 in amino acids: CASSQRRTGELFF. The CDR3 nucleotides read TGCGCCAGCAGCCAACGGCGGACCGGGGAGCTGTTTTTT.

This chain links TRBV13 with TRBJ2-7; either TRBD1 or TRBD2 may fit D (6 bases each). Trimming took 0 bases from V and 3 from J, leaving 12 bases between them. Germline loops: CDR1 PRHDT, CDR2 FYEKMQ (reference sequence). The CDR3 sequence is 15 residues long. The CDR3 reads CASSLGVGGGYEQYF. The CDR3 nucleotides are TGTGCCAGCAGCTTAGGGGTAGGAGGGGGCTACGAGCAGTACTTC.

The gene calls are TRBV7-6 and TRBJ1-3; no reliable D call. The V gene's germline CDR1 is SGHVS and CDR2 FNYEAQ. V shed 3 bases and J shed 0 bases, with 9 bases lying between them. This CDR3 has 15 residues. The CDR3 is CASSFPPISGNTIYF. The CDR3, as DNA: TGTGCCAGCAGCTTTCCCCCCATCTCTGGAAACACCATATATTTT.

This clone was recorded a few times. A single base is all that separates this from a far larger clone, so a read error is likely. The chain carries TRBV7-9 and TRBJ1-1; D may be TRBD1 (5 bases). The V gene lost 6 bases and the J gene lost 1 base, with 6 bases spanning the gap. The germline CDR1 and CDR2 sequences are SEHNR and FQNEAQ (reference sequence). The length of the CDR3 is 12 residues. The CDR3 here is CASRTENTEAFF. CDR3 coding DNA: TGTGCCAGCAGGACAGAGAACACTGAAGCTTTCTTT. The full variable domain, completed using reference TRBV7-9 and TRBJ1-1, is DTGVSQNPRHKITKRGQNVTFRCDPISEHNRLYWYRQTLGQGPEFLTYFQNEAQLEKSRLLSDRFSAERPKGSFSTLEIQRTEQGDSAMYLCASRTENTEAFFGQGTRLTVV.

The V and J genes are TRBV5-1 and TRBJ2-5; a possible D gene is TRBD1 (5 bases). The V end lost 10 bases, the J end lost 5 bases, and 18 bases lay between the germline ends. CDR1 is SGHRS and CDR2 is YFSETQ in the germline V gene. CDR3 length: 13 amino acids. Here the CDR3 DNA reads TGCGCCTGCTACCGTTCAGGGCTCGAGACCCAGTACTTC. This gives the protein CACYRSGLETQYF.

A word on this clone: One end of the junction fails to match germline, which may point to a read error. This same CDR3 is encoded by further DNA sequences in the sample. CDR3 loop: CASSLETGTEGGETQYF. Written as DNA, the CDR3 is TGTGCCAGCAGCTTGGAAACCGGGACAGAGGGCGGGGAGACCCAGTACTTC. The chain recombines TRBV5-1 with TRBJ2-5; 7 positions agree with TRBD1. Germline CDR1 is SGHRS and CDR2 is YFSETQ. CDR3 length equals 17 residues.

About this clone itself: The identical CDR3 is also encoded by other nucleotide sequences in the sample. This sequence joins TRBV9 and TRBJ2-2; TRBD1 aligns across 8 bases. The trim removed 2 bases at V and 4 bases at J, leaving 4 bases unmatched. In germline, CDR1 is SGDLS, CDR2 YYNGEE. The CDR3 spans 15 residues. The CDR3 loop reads CASSVAGGVTGELFF. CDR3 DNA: TGTGCCAGCAGCGTGGCAGGGGGCGTCACCGGGGAGCTGTTTTTT.

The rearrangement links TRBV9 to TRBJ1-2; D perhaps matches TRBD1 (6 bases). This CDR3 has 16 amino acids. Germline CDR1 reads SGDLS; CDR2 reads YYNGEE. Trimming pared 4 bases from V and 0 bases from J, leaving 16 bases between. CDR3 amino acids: CASSSGGGAPNYGYTF. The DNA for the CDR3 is TGTGCCAGCAGCTCCGGTGGGGGGGCCCCTAACTATGGCTACACCTTC.

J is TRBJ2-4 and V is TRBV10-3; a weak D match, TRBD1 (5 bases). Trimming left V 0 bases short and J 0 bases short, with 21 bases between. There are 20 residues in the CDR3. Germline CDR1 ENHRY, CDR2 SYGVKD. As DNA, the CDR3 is TGTGCCATCAGTGAGTCTCTGATCGACCAGGGTTTACTAGCCAAAAACATTCAGTACTTC. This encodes CAISESLIDQGLLAKNIQYF.

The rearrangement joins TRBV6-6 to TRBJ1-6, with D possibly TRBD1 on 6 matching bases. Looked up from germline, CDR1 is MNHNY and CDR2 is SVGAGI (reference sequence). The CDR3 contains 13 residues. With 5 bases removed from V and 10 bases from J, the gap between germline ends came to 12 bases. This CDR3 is CASSDDRISPLHF. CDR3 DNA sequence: TGTGCCAGCAGTGACGACAGGATCTCACCCCTCCACTTT.

CDR3 coding DNA: TGTGCCAGCAGCTTAGCGGGGACAGGGGTCTACGAGCAGTACTTC. Translating it yields CASSLAGTGVYEQYF. The chain recombines TRBV13 with TRBJ2-7, with TRBD1 matching 10 bases. Germline V lookup: CDR1 PRHDT, CDR2 FYEKMQ (reference sequence). This CDR3 is built from 15 residues. J gave up 3 bases and V 1 base, and 3 bases lay outside the gene matches.

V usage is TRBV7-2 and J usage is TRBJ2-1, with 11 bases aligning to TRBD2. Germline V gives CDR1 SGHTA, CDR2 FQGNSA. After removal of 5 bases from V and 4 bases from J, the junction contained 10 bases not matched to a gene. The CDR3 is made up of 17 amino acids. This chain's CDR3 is CASSPGLADLYYNEQFF. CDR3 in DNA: TGTGCCAGCAGCCCGGGACTAGCGGACCTTTATTACAATGAGCAGTTCTTC.

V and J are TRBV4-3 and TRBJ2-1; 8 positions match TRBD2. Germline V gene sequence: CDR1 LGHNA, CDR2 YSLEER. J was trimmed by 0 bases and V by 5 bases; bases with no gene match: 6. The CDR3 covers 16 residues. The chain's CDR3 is CASSAISGSSYNEQFF. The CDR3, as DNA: TGCGCCAGCAGCGCGATAAGCGGGAGCTCCTACAATGAGCAGTTCTTC.

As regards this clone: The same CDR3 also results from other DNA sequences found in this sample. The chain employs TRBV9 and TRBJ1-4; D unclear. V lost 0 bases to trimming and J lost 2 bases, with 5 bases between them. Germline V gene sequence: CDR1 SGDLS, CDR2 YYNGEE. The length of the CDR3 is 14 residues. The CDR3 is CASSVGGTNEKLFF. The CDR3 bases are TGTGCCAGCAGCGTAGGGGGTACTAATGAAAAACTGTTTTTT.

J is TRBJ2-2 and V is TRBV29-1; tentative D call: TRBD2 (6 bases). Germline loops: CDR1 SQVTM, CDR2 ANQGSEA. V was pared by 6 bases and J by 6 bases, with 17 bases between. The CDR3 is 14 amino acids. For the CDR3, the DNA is TGCAGCGTAATGGGGGGAGAAGTGGCCGGGGAGCTGTTTTTT. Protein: CSVMGGEVAGELFF.

CDR3 DNA: TGTGCTAGTCTTTCAGGTCAGGATGACACTGAAGCTTTCTTT. Amino acid sequence: CASLSGQDDTEAFF. The V gene is TRBV12-5, the J gene TRBJ1-1; D unresolved. V was clipped by 8 bases and J by 3 bases, with 16 bases between them. This CDR3 spans 14 amino acids. From germline, CDR1 is LGHNT and CDR2 FRNRAP.

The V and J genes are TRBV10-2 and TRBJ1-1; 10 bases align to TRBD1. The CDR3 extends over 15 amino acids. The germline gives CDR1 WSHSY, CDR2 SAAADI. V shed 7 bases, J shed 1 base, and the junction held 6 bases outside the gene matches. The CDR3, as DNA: TGCGCCAGCAAGCGGGACAGGGGAGAGAACACTGAAGCTTTCTTT. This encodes CASKRDRGENTEAFF.

The CDR3 loop is CASSLENSPLHF. The CDR3 coding sequence is TGTGCCAGCAGTTTGGAAAATTCACCCCTCCACTTT. The genes are TRBV27 and TRBJ1-6; D gene ambiguous. The CDR3 runs 12 residues. The V and J ends lost 3 bases and 7 bases respectively, with 4 bases between them. Germline CDR1 is MNHEY and CDR2 is SMNVEV (reference sequence).

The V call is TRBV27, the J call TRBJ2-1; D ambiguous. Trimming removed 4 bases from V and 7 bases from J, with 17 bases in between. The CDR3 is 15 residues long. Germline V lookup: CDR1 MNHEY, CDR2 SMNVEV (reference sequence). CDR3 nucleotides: TGTGCCAGCAGTTCCTACTTAAAAAGGCGGAATGAGCAGTTCTTC. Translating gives CASSSYLKRRNEQFF.

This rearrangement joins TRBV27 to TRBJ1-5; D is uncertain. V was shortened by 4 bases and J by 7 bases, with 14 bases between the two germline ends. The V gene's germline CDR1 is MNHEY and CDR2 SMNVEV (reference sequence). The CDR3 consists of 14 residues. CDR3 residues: CASSYRESTQPQHF. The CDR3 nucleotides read TGTGCCAGCAGTTACCGCGAAAGTACCCAGCCCCAGCATTTT.

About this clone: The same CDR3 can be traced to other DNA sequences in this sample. The CDR3 is CASSLSRGTGANVLTF. CDR3 nucleotide sequence: TGTGCCAGCAGTTTATCACGGGGTACTGGGGCCAACGTCCTGACTTTC. The chain has TRBV27 and TRBJ2-6; D might be TRBD2 (5 bases). The length of the CDR3 is 16 residues. Germline assignment: CDR1 MNHEY and CDR2 SMNVEV (reference sequence). V was shortened by 0 bases and J by 2 bases, with 8 bases between the two germline ends.

The DNA of the CDR3 is TGTGCCAGCAGCCTCGAATCGGGGCGGAGATACGAGCAGTACTTC. It codes for CASSLESGRRYEQYF. The rearrangement uses TRBV7-2 and TRBJ2-7; the D gene could be TRBD1 or TRBD2 (5 bases each). Germline V CDR1 and CDR2: SGHTA, FQGNSA. The CDR3 has 15 amino acids. V lost 5 bases, J lost 4 bases, and 18 bases lay in between.

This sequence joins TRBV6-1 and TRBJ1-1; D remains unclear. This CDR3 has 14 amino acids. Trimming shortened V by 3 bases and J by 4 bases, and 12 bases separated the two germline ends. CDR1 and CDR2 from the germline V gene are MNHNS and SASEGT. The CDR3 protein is CASSDLIGRTEAFF. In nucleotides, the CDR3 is TGTGCCAGCAGTGACCTTATTGGACGCACTGAAGCTTTCTTT.

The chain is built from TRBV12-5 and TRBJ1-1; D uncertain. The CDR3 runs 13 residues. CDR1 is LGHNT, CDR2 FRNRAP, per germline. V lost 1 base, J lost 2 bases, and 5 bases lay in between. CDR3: CASGLGGNTEAFF. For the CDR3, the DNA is TGTGCTAGTGGTTTGGGGGGAAACACTGAAGCTTTCTTT.

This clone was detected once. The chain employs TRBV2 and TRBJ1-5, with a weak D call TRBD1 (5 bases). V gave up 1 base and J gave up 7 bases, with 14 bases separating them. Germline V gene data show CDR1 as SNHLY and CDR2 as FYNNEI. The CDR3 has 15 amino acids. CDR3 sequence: CASSEEGTSLQPQHF. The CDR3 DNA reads TGTGCCAGCAGTGAAGAAGGGACCTCCCTCCAGCCCCAGCATTTT.

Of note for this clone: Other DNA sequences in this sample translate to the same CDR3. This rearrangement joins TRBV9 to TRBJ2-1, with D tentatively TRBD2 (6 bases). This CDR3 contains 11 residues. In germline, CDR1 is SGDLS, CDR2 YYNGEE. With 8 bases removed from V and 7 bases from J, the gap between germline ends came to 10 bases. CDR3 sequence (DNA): TGTGCCAGTCGTCGGGGGAATGAGCAGTTCTTC. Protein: CASRRGNEQFF.

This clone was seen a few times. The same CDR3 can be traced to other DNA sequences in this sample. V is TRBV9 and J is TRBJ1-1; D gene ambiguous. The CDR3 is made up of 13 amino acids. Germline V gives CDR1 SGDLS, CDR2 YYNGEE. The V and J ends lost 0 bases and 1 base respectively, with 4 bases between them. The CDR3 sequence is CASSVGANTEAFF. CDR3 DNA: TGTGCCAGCAGCGTAGGTGCGAACACTGAAGCTTTCTTT.

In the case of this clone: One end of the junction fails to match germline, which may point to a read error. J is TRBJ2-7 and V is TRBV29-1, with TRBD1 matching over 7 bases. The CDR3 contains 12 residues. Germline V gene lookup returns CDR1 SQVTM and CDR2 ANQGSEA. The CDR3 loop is CSVTGVSHEQYF. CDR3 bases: TGCAGCGTTACAGGGGTCTCCCACGAGCAGTACTTC.